This passage covers 15 T cell receptor beta chains from one sample sequenced in a study of shared clonotypes between healthy human individuals. TCRdb's table, derived via immunoSEQ multiplex PCR, lists solely in-frame clones and lacks some. The sample holds fewer than 1 million clones; about 96% are singletons and the top ten take about 0.21%. Naive-designated CD8 cells lacked CD45RO, were positively enriched for CCR7, and omitted terminally differentiated effector memory CD45RA+ cells. Sequences were obtained from naive CD8+ T cells sorted from blood. These receptors came from a man aged 25 to 45 in good health.

In its sample, this clone was seen once. The chain carries TRBV6-6 and TRBJ1-1; no clear D. V shed 8 bases and J shed 3 bases, with 16 bases lying between them. The CDR3 is 14 amino acids. Germline V lookup: CDR1 MNHNY, CDR2 SVGAGI (reference sequence). The CDR3 sequence: CASLPLGVYTEAFF. DNA for the CDR3: TGTGCCAGCTTGCCCTTAGGCGTTTACACTGAAGCTTTCTTT.

This chain uses TRBV5-5 with TRBJ2-4, with 7 nucleotides matching TRBD1. CDR3 length equals 18 residues. The V and J ends lost 2 bases and 5 bases, in that order; junction bases with no gene match: 16. Per the germline V gene, CDR1 is SGHKS and CDR2 is YYEKEE (reference sequence). CDR3 residues: CASSFLGEGARYENIQYF. The DNA for the CDR3 is TGTGCCAGCAGCTTCCTCGGCGAGGGGGCACGATACGAAAACATTCAGTACTTC.

This clone was seen just once. The CDR3 DNA sequence: TGTGCCAGCAGCTTATACGATTACTCCTACAATGAGCAGTTCTTC. Translated, it gives CASSLYDYSYNEQFF. The rearrangement links TRBV7-9 to TRBJ2-1; no clear D gene. The CDR3 spans 15 residues. Between the trimmed V and J ends, which lost 2 bases and 0 bases, there was a span of 8 bases. Germline CDR1 and CDR2: SEHNR and FQNEAQ (reference sequence).

This clone was recorded a few times. V usage is TRBV5-1 and J usage is TRBJ1-5; 9 bases line up with TRBD1. J gave up 2 bases and V 0 bases, and 0 bases lay outside the gene matches. This CDR3 has 15 amino acids. Germline V gives CDR1 SGHRS, CDR2 YFSETQ. Here the CDR3 DNA reads TGCGCCAGCAGCTTGGGGACAGGGGGCAATCAGCCCCAGCATTTT. Translating it yields CASSLGTGGNQPQHF.

This chain connects TRBV5-1 to TRBJ2-1; 11 positions agree with TRBD2. Germline values: CDR1 SGHRS, CDR2 YFSETQ. This CDR3 has 14 residues. With 4 bases clipped from V and 8 bases from J, the junction kept 5 bases outside the gene matches. CDR3 bases: TGCGCCAGCAGCGATAGCGGGAGGGCCGATGAGCAGTTCTTC. This translates into CASSDSGRADEQFF.

The CDR3 loop reads CASSSDGETYNEQFF. CDR3 nucleotide sequence: TGCGCCAGCAGCTCGGACGGGGAGACCTACAATGAGCAGTTCTTC. The V call is TRBV5-1, the J call TRBJ2-1, with D perhaps matching TRBD2 (5 bases). V gave up 3 bases and J gave up 2 bases, with 12 bases separating them. The CDR3 totals 15 residues. Germline-derived CDR1 and CDR2 are SGHRS and YFSETQ.

J is TRBJ1-1 and V is TRBV19; 7 nucleotides agree with TRBD1. Germline CDR1 and CDR2: LNHDA and SQIVND (reference sequence). V lost 2 bases and J lost 4; bases outside the gene matches: 1. The CDR3 contains 13 residues. CDR3 region: CASSITGVTEAFF. The CDR3 coding sequence is TGTGCCAGTAGTATAACAGGGGTCACTGAAGCTTTCTTT. The whole variable domain, remainder taken from reference TRBV19 and TRBJ1-1, is DGGITQSPKYLFRKEGQNVTLSCEQNLNHDAMYWYRQDPGQGLRLIYYSQIVNDFQKGDIAEGYSVSREKKESFPLTVTSAQKNPTAFYLCASSITGVTEAFFGQGTRLTVV.

The V call is TRBV7-2, the J call TRBJ1-1; a possible D gene is TRBD1 (5 bases). The V end was cut by 3 bases, the J end by 5 bases, with 19 bases between. The CDR3 totals 16 residues. Germline loops: CDR1 SGHTA, CDR2 FQGNSA. CDR3 sequence: CASSFGWGGVATEAFF. As DNA, the CDR3 is TGTGCCAGCAGCTTCGGGTGGGGCGGGGTGGCAACTGAAGCTTTCTTT.

V usage is TRBV5-1 and J usage is TRBJ2-3; D call uncertain. Per germline, CDR1 SGHRS and CDR2 YFSETQ. The CDR3 runs to 15 residues. Deletions cut 7 bases from V and 2 bases from J, with 17 bases between. The CDR3 sequence is CASLEFLFPTDTQYF. The CDR3 DNA is TGCGCCAGCCTCGAATTTTTGTTCCCCACAGATACGCAGTATTTT.

The chain's CDR3 is CASRERYGVGPNEKLFF. In DNA form, the CDR3 reads TGTGCCAGCAGGGAGAGGTACGGGGTAGGCCCGAATGAAAAACTGTTTTTT. The chain carries TRBV2 and TRBJ1-4; unclear D gene. V was trimmed by 6 bases and J by 5 bases, leaving 22 bases between them. This CDR3 is 17 amino acids long. Germline V lookup: CDR1 SNHLY, CDR2 FYNNEI.

This clone was seen once. The chain links TRBV15 to TRBJ1-5, with 9 bases identical to TRBD1. Germline V gene data show CDR1 as LNHNV and CDR2 as YYDKDF (reference sequence). The CDR3 sequence is 15 residues long. Trimming removed 9 bases from V and 7 bases from J; junction bases left unmatched: 13. The DNA for the CDR3 is TGTGCCACTCAGCCAGGGACAGGGAGGGAGCAGCCCCAGCATTTT. The encoded protein is CATQPGTGREQPQHF.

V and J are TRBV27 and TRBJ2-7; tentatively, D is TRBD2 (5 bases). CDR1 is MNHEY, CDR2 SMNVEV, per germline (reference sequence). V lost 0 bases to trimming and J lost 1 base, with 22 bases between them. This CDR3 is built from 19 residues. CDR3 coding DNA: TGTGCCAGCAGTTTATCCTTACCTGTTTCGGGGTGGGGATCCTACGAGCAGTACTTC. It translates to CASSLSLPVSGWGSYEQYF.

This clone was detected once. Within the sample, other DNA sequences also encode this same CDR3. The rearrangement joins TRBV29-1 to TRBJ2-1; 11 nucleotides line up with TRBD2. The CDR3 runs to 14 residues. With V trimmed by 6 bases and J by 6 bases, 7 bases remained unmatched. Per the germline V gene, CDR1 is SQVTM and CDR2 is ANQGSEA. Here the CDR3 DNA reads TGCAGCGTCCATCGGCTAGCGGGAGGCAATGAGCAGTTCTTC. Translating it yields CSVHRLAGGNEQFF.

This sequence joins TRBV5-6 and TRBJ2-6; 7 nucleotides match TRBD2. CDR1 and CDR2 from the germline V gene are SGHDT and YYEEEE. Trimming cost V 4 bases and J 0 bases; bases outside gene matches: 7. The CDR3 is made up of 17 amino acids. Here the CDR3 DNA reads TGTGCCAGCAGCCCGGGACTACTAACCTCTGGGGCCAACGTCCTGACTTTC. Protein product: CASSPGLLTSGANVLTF.

The J gene is TRBJ2-5, the V gene TRBV27; 7 bases fit TRBD1. The CDR3 covers 11 residues. Germline V gene sequence: CDR1 MNHEY, CDR2 SMNVEV (reference sequence). Trimming took 7 bases from V and 5 from J; bases not matched to a gene: 1. The CDR3 sequence: CASTRGETQYF. The DNA of the CDR3 is TGTGCCAGCACCAGGGGGGAGACCCAGTACTTC.